This T cell receptor (beta chain) derives from a study of T cells in Graves' hyperthyroidism and ophthalmopathy. The study's findings and limits: Ophthalmopathy was predicted by the model a median of 6.5 months ahead of onset. In blood, most of the thyroid clonotypes expanded above 0.001 were also present.

Investigators excluded patients with uncontrolled infection, other autoimmune disease, pregnancy or lactation. In making diagnoses, clinical symptoms, serum thyroxine and TRAb, thyroid ultrasound and orbital computed tomography were all used. Trimming removed 0 bases from V and 7 bases from J, with 13 bases in between. Looked up from germline, CDR1 is SGHDT and CDR2 is YYEEEE. This CDR3 region has 14 residues. Researchers took RNA transcripts and amplified the TCR beta CDR3 regions from them. The HTBI primer set was used in a first-round RT-PCR of the TCR CDR3. TCRdb passed the multiplex PCR reads through MiXCR, listing each CDR3 protein once. Found here are hundreds of thousands of distinct CDR3 sequences, about 14% of them singletons; the top ten hold roughly 13%. As regards this clonotype: Its antigen is not identified.

The chain has TRBV5-6 and TRBJ1-1; TRBD1 is a possible D gene (6 bases). The sequence came from a young man with Graves' ophthalmopathy. The sample was blood. CDR3: CASSLGGGQIEAFF. DNA of the CDR3: TGTGCCAGCAGCTTGGGGGGGGGCCAGATTGAAGCTTTCTTT.